What follows are 22 T cell receptor beta chains derived from one specimen sequenced in a study of regulatory T cells in long-lasting Graves disease. Noted time point: newly diagnosed GD, antithyroid drugs for less than 3 months. The TCR library was made from RNA extracted from PBMCs. Arm-PCR with iRepertoire HTBI primers amplified the CDR3 regions for these TCR beta libraries. TCRdb fed the multiplex PCR reads into MiXCR, producing one record per CDR3 protein. The sample has hundreds of thousands of distinct CDR3 sequences; approximately 16% are singletons. These data were also filed under a second study, of T cells in Graves' hyperthyroidism and ophthalmopathy.

The sample was peripheral blood mononuclear cells (PBMCs), taken at new diagnosis, from a patient treated with antithyroid drugs. Receptor source: a man in his forties with Graves disease.

This clonotype has a count of ten or more. The chain links TRBV5-1 to TRBJ2-3; D unclear. Trimming left V 4 bases short and J 4 bases short, with 13 bases between. The CDR3 runs 14 residues. Germline values: CDR1 SGHRS, CDR2 YFSETQ. CDR3 DNA sequence: TGCGCCAGCAGCCCGGCAATTGGGGCAGATACGCAGTATTTT. This encodes CASSPAIGADTQYF.

Ten or more counts support this clonotype. The rearrangement joins TRBV6-2 or TRBV6-3 to TRBJ2-7; TRBD1 matches at 10 bases. CDR1 and CDR2 from the germline V gene are MNHEY and SVGEGT. CDR3 length: 14 amino acids. V gave up 6 bases and J gave up 2 bases; unmatched junction bases: 4. The CDR3 bases are TGTGCCAGCAGACCCGGGACAGGGGCCTACGAGCAGTACTTC. It encodes CASRPGTGAYEQYF.

The V call is TRBV7-3, the J call TRBJ2-1; D is uncertain. The assigned J gene may be wrong: the sequence end matches TRBJ2-5 better. The CDR3 loop spans 15 amino acids. Germline-derived CDR1 and CDR2 are SGHTA and FQGTGA. CDR3 region: CASSLVWAEQETQYF. In DNA form, the CDR3 reads TGTGCCAGCAGCTTAGTATGGGCAGAACAAGAGACCCAGTACTTC.

The sample holds many counts of this clonotype. This chain connects TRBV20-1 to TRBJ2-3, with TRBD2 identical over 8 bases. V shed 3 bases, J shed 2 bases, and the junction held 4 bases outside the gene matches. CDR3 length: 14 residues. CDR1 is DFQATT, CDR2 SNEGSKA, per germline (reference sequence). In DNA form, the CDR3 reads TGCAGTGCTAGTAAAGCGGGGGTCACAGATACGCAGTATTTT. Translation: CSASKAGVTDTQYF.

CDR3 sequence (DNA): TGTGCCAGCAGTTTGGAGATTCAGCCCCAGCATTTT. Amino acid sequence: CASSLEIQPQHF. The rearrangement links TRBV12-3 or TRBV12-4 to TRBJ1-5; D is unresolved. The CDR3 has 12 residues. Deletions cut 3 bases from V and 6 bases from J, with 6 bases between.

This clonotype was counted many times. This chain connects TRBV18 to TRBJ2-3; 7 bases agree with TRBD1. The germline V gene has CDR1 KGHSH and CDR2 LQKENI. CDR3 length: 15 residues. Trimming cost V 3 bases and J 6 bases; bases outside gene matches: 9. The chain's CDR3 is CASSPAQGNSDTQYF. The CDR3 bases are TGTGCCAGCTCACCGGCACAGGGGAATTCGGATACGCAGTATTTT.

This clonotype has at least ten counts. The chain's CDR3 is CASSSDSPRGYTF. The CDR3 DNA follows: TGTGCCAGCAGCTCGGACAGCCCTAGAGGCTACACCTTC. The chain employs TRBV28 and TRBJ1-2, with D possibly matching TRBD1 (6 bases). Trimming left V 6 bases short and J 8 bases short, with 16 bases between. The germline V gene has CDR1 MDHEN and CDR2 SYDVKM. The CDR3 is made up of 13 amino acids.

As for this clonotype: At one end, the junction sequence differs from germline, possibly due to a read error. This chain uses TRBV5-4 with TRBJ2-1; D might be TRBD2 (7 bases). Germline V lookup: CDR1 SGHNT, CDR2 YYREEE (reference sequence). The CDR3 runs to 14 residues. CDR3 loop: CASTLEAGAGEQFF. In nucleotides, the CDR3 is TGTGCCAGCACCTTGGAGGCGGGGGCCGGGGAGCAGTTCTTC.

Ten or more counts support this clonotype. The genes are TRBV27 and TRBJ2-1; D is unresolved. V was pared by 3 bases and J by 6 bases, with 15 bases between. This CDR3 is 15 amino acids long. CDR1 is MNHEY and CDR2 is SMNVEV in the germline V gene (reference sequence). The CDR3 DNA reads TGTGCCAGCAGTTTTGCTCCGCTAGGTTTCAATGAGCAGTTCTTC. Its translation: CASSFAPLGFNEQFF.

Ten or more counts support this clonotype. One junction end disagrees with the germline gene, perhaps due to a read error. This chain uses TRBV5-1 with TRBJ1-2, with TRBD1 identical over 10 bases. The CDR3 consists of 17 residues. CDR1 SGHRS and CDR2 YFSETQ come from the germline V gene. In nucleotides, the CDR3 is TGTGCCAGCAGGGTGGCGACAGGGGGCGGATTGAACTATGGCTACACCTTC. It encodes CASRVATGGGLNYGYTF.

This clonotype was seen more than once but under ten times. The chain couples TRBV16 to TRBJ1-2; D possibly corresponds to TRBD1 (6 bases). CDR3 length: 17 residues. V lost 0 bases to trimming and J lost 5 bases, with 19 bases between them. CDR1 and CDR2 (germline): KGHSY, FQNENV. Written as DNA, the CDR3 is TGTGCCAGCAGCCAATCCTTCGGGGGCCGGGGGAAATATGGCTACACCTTC. Its protein product is CASSQSFGGRGKYGYTF.

There are many counts of this clonotype. The chain carries TRBV2 and TRBJ2-1; 11 bases are a match to TRBD1. Trimming cost V 6 bases and J 0 bases; bases outside gene matches: 4. In germline, CDR1 is SNHLY, CDR2 FYNNEI. The CDR3 contains 16 residues. CDR3 protein: CASRRDRGTSYNEQFF. The CDR3 nucleotides read TGTGCCAGCAGGAGGGACAGGGGGACCTCCTACAATGAGCAGTTCTTC.

In this sample, this clonotype turned up many times. The V gene is TRBV2, the J gene TRBJ2-7, with D perhaps matching TRBD1 (6 bases). Germline V lookup: CDR1 SNHLY, CDR2 FYNNEI. This CDR3 contains 15 residues. Trimming took off 4 bases at V and 3 bases at J, with 16 bases between the two ends. The CDR3 coding sequence is TGTGCCAGCAGTGTTGAGGCAGGGGCAGTCTACGAGCAGTACTTC. Translation gives CASSVEAGAVYEQYF.

This clonotype was picked up many times. V and J are TRBV5-1 and TRBJ2-3; 11 nucleotides match TRBD2. V trimming: 4 bases; J trimming: 3 bases; junction bases outside the gene matches: 7. Germline V gene sequence: CDR1 SGHRS, CDR2 YFSETQ. There are 16 residues in the CDR3. CDR3 in DNA: TGCGCCAGCAGCCGAACGACTAGCGGGGTAACAGATACGCAGTATTTT. Translation: CASSRTTSGVTDTQYF.

This clonotype was observed at least ten times. This CDR3 is CASRHRRKQFF. DNA of the CDR3: TGTGCCAGCAGGCATAGGAGGAAGCAGTTCTTC. V gene TRBV12-3 or TRBV12-4 combines with J gene TRBJ2-1, with D perhaps matching TRBD2 (5 bases). V was clipped by 6 bases and J by 11 bases, with 11 bases between them. There are 11 residues in the CDR3.

This chain connects TRBV7-3 to TRBJ1-1, with a weak D call TRBD1 (5 bases). The germline V gene encodes CDR1 SGHTA and CDR2 FQGTGA. The CDR3 covers 14 residues. V was shortened by 6 bases and J by 1 base, with 12 bases between the two germline ends. The DNA of the CDR3 is TGTGCCAGCAGGAGGGGTGTTGGGAACACTGAAGCTTTCTTT. Encoded protein: CASRRGVGNTEAFF.

This clonotype was found many times. V is TRBV2 and J is TRBJ1-2; possible D gene TRBD1, 6 bases. This CDR3 is 13 amino acids long. V was pared by 1 base and J by 7 bases, with 10 bases between. Germline V gives CDR1 SNHLY, CDR2 FYNNEI. CDR3 amino acids: CASSEDREGGYTF. DNA of the CDR3: TGTGCCAGCAGTGAAGACAGGGAGGGTGGCTACACCTTC.

The rearrangement joins TRBV10-3 to TRBJ1-1; a possible D gene is TRBD1 (5 bases). V was clipped by 5 bases and J by 8 bases, with 12 bases between them. The CDR3 spans 12 residues. Germline CDR1 and CDR2: ENHRY and SYGVKD. The CDR3 sequence: CAISFQGREAFF. In DNA, the CDR3 is TGTGCCATCAGTTTCCAGGGTAGAGAAGCTTTCTTT.

The V call is TRBV7-9, the J call TRBJ2-2; D perhaps matches TRBD1 (6 bases). CDR1 and CDR2 (germline): SEHNR, FQNEAQ (reference sequence). V lost 5 bases to trimming and J lost 9 bases, with 10 bases between them. The CDR3 covers 12 residues. CDR3 sequence reads: CASSQQGWELFF. The CDR3 coding sequence is TGTGCCAGCAGCCAACAGGGATGGGAGCTGTTTTTT.

This clonotype was seen at least ten times. The chain recombines TRBV27 with TRBJ2-3; 7 bases match TRBD2. The CDR3 has 17 residues. From germline, CDR1 is MNHEY and CDR2 SMNVEV (reference sequence). V shed 3 bases, J shed 5 bases, and the junction held 14 bases outside the gene matches. CDR3 coding DNA: TGTGCCAGCAGTTTGTCCCCCGGTGGGAGGGGCAGAGATACGCAGTATTTT. Translation gives CASSLSPGGRGRDTQYF.

Ten or more counts support this clonotype. The J gene is TRBJ2-5, the V gene TRBV3-1, with 16 nucleotides matching TRBD2. The J segment lost 4 bases and the V segment lost 3 bases, leaving 5 bases of the junction unmatched. This CDR3 has 17 amino acids. CDR1 and CDR2 (germline): LGHDT, YNNKEL (reference sequence). In nucleotides, the CDR3 is TGTGCCAGCAGCCAGGGACTAGCGGGGGGGACGACAGAGACCCAGTACTTC. It yields the protein CASSQGLAGGTTETQYF.

This clonotype was seen ten or more times. The rearrangement uses TRBV28 and TRBJ2-7; TRBD1 matches 7 bases. This CDR3 region has 15 residues. Trimming took 5 bases from V and 3 from J; bases not matched to a gene: 10. Germline V gene lookup returns CDR1 MDHEN and CDR2 SYDVKM. CDR3 DNA: TGTGCCAGCAGTCCCGGGACAGCCCATCACTACGAGCAGTACTTC. This translates into CASSPGTAHHYEQYF.